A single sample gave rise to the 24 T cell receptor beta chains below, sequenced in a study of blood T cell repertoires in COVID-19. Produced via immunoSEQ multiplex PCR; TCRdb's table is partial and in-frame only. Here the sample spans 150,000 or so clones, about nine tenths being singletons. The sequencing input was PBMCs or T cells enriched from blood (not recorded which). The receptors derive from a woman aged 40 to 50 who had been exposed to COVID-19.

CDR3 region: CASSQTAGGTEAFF. In DNA form, the CDR3 reads TGTGCCAGCAGCCAAACGGCAGGGGGGACTGAAGCTTTCTTT. The rearrangement joins TRBV6-5 to TRBJ1-1, with 7 bases lining up with TRBD1. Germline V gene sequence: CDR1 MNHEY, CDR2 SVGAGI. The V and J ends lost 6 bases and 5 bases, in that order; junction bases with no gene match: 9. The CDR3 is 14 residues long.

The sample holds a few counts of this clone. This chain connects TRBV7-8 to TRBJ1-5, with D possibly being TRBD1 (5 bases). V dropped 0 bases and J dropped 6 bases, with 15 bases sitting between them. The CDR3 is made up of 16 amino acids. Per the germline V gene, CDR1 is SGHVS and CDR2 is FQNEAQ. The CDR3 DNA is TGTGCCAGCAGCTTAGCCGCCGCGGGGGGGACTCAGCCCCAGCATTTT. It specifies CASSLAAAGGTQPQHF.

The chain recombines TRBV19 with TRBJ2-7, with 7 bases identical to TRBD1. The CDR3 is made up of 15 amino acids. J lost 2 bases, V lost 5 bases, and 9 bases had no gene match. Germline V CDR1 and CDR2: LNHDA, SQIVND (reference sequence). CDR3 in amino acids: CASSAMTGPTYEQYF. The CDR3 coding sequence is TGTGCCAGTAGTGCTATGACAGGGCCTACCTACGAGCAGTACTTC.

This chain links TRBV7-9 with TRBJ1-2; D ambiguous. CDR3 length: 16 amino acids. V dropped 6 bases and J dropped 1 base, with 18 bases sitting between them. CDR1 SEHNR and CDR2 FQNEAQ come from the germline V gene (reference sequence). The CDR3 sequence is CASRTSRTKDNYGYTF. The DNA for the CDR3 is TGTGCCAGCAGGACTAGTAGGACGAAAGATAACTATGGCTACACCTTC.

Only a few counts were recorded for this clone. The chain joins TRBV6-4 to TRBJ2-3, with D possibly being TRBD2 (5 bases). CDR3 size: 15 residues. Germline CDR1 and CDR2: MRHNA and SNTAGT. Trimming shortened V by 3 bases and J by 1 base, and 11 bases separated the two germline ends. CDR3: CASSESSGGTDTQYF. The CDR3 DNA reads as TGTGCCAGCAGTGAGTCAAGCGGAGGCACAGATACGCAGTATTTT.

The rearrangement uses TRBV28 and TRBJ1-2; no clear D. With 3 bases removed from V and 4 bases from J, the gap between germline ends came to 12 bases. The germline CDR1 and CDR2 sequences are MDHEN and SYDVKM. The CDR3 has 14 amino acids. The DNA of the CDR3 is TGTGCCAGCAGTTTTGGGCCGGGGATCTATGGCTACACCTTC. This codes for CASSFGPGIYGYTF.

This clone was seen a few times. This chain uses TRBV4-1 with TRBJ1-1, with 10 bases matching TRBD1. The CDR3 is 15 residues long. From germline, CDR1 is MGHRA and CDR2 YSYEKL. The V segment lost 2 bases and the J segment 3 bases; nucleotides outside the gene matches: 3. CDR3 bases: TGCGCCAGCAGCCAAAGGACAGGGGGTTACACTGAAGCTTTCTTT. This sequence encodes CASSQRTGGYTEAFF.

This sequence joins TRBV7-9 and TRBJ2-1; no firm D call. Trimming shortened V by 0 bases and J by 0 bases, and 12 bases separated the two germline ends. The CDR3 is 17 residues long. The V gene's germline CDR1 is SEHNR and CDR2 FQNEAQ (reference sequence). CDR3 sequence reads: CASSLATGWSSYNEQFF. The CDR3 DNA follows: TGTGCCAGCAGCTTAGCGACGGGTTGGAGCTCCTACAATGAGCAGTTCTTC.

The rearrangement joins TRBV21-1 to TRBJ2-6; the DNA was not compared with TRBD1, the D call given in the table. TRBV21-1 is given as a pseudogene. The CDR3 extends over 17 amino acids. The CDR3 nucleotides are TGTGCCAGCAGAAAGTACAGGGTATATTCTGGGGCCAACGTCCTGACTTTC. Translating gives CASRKYRVYSGANVLTF.

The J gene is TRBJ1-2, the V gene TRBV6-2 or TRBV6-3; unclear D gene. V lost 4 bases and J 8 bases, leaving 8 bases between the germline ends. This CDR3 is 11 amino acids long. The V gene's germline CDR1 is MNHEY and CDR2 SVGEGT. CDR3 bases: TGTGCCAGCAGTTCTCTGCGAGGCTACACCTTC. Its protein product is CASSSLRGYTF.

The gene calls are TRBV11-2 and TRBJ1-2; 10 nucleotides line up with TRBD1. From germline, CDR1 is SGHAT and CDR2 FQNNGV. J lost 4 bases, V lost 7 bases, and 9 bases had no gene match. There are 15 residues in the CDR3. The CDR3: CASTVGTGVGYGYTF. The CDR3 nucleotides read TGTGCCAGCACAGTGGGGACAGGGGTCGGCTATGGCTACACCTTC.

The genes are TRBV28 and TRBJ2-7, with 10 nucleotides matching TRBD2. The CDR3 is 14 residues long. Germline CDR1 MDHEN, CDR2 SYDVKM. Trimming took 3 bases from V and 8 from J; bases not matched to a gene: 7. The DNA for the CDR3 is TGTGCCAGCAGTTTTCTCTCTAGCGGGAGTCAGCAGTACTTC. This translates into CASSFLSSGSQQYF.

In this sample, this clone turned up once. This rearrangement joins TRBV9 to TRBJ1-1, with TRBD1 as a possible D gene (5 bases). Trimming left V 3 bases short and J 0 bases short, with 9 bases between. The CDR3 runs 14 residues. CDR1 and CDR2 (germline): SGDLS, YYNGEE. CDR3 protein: CASSAQGVNTEAFF. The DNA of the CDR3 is TGTGCCAGCAGCGCGCAGGGTGTGAACACTGAAGCTTTCTTT.

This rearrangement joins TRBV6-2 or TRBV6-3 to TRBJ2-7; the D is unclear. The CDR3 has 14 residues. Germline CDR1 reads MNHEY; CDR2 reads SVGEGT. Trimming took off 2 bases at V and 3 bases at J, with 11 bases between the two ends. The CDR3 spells CASSYGERLYEQYF. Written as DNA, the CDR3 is TGTGCCAGCAGTTACGGCGAGCGCCTCTACGAGCAGTACTTC.

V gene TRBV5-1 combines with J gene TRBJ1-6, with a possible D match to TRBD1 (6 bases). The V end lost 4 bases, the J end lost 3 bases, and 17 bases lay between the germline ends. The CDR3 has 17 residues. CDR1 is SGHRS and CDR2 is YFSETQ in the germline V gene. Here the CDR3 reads CASSPAGTSNYNSPLHF. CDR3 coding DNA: TGCGCCAGCAGCCCCGCCGGGACAAGCAACTATAATTCACCCCTCCACTTT.

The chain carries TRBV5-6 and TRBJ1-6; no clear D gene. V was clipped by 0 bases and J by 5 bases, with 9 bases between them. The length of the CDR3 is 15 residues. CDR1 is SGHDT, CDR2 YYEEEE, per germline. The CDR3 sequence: CASSLESLNNSPLHF. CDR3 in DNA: TGTGCCAGCAGCTTGGAATCGTTAAATAATTCACCCCTCCACTTT.

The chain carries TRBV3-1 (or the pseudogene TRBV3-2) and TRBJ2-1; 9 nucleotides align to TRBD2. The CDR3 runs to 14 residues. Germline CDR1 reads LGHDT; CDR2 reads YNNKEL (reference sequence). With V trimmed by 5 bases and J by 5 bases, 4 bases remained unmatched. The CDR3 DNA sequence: TGTGCCAGCAGCAAGGCGGGGGGGAACAATGAGCAGTTCTTC. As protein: CASSKAGGNNEQFF.

The chain's CDR3 is CASRVRGDLPEAFF. DNA for the CDR3: TGTGCCAGCAGGGTCAGGGGCGACCTTCCCGAAGCTTTCTTT. The chain recombines TRBV2 with TRBJ1-1, with a possible D match to TRBD1 (6 bases). CDR1 and CDR2 (germline): SNHLY, FYNNEI. CDR3 length: 14 residues. V lost 6 bases to trimming and J lost 8 bases, with 19 bases between them.

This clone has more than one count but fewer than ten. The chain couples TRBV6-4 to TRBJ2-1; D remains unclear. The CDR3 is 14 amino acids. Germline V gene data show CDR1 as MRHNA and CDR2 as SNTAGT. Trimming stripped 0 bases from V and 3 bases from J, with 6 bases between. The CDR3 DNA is TGTGCCAGCAGTGACTCTTCAGACTACAATGAGCAGTTCTTC. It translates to CASSDSSDYNEQFF.

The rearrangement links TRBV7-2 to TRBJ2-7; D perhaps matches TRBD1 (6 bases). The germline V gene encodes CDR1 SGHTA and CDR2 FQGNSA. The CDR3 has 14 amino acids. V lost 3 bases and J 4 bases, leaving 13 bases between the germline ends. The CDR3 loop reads CASSFGGASYEQYF. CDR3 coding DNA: TGTGCCAGCAGCTTTGGGGGCGCCTCATACGAGCAGTACTTC. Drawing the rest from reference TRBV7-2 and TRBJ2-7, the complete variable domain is GAGVSQSPSNKVTEKGKDVELRCDPISGHTALYWYRQSLGQGLEFLIYFQGNSAPDKSGLPSDRFSAERTGGSVSTLTIQRTQQEDSAVYLCASSFGGASYEQYFGPGTRLTVT.

This chain's CDR3 is CASSVGTGGFEKLFF. DNA of the CDR3: TGTGCCAGCAGTGTGGGGACAGGGGGTTTTGAAAAACTGTTTTTT. The rearrangement joins TRBV27 to TRBJ1-4; 11 positions match TRBD1. CDR3 length: 15 residues. The J segment lost 7 bases and the V segment lost 5 bases, leaving 6 bases of the junction unmatched. Germline CDR1 is MNHEY and CDR2 is SMNVEV (reference sequence).

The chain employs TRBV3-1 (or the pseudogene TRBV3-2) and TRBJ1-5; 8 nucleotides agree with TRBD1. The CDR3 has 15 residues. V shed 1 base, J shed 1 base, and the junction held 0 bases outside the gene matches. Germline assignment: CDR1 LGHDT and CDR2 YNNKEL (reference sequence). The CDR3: CASSQGQGSNQPQHF. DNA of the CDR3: TGTGCCAGCAGCCAAGGACAGGGGAGCAATCAGCCCCAGCATTTT.

Here the CDR3 reads CASSVGGDSSYEQYF. The CDR3 region has the DNA TGTGCCAGCAGCGTAGGGGGGGACTCTTCCTACGAGCAGTACTTC. V usage is TRBV9 and J usage is TRBJ2-7; maybe TRBD2 (6 bases). The length of the CDR3 is 15 residues. V lost 0 bases and J lost 1, with 11 bases in between. Germline CDR1 reads SGDLS; CDR2 reads YYNGEE. The full variable domain, rest sourced from reference TRBV9 and TRBJ2-7, is DSGVTQTPKHLITATGQRVTLRCSPRSGDLSVYWYQQSLDQGLQFLIQYYNGEERAKGNILERFSAQQFPDLHSELNLSSLELGDSALYFCASSVGGDSSYEQYFGPGTRLTVT.

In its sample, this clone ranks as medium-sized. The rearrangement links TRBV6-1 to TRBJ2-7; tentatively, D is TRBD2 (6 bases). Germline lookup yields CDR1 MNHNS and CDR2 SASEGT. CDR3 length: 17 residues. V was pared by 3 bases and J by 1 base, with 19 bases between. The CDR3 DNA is TGTGCCAGCAGTGACGGCGGGGTGGGGCCTAGATCCTACGAGCAGTACTTC. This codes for CASSDGGVGPRSYEQYF.